This TCR beta chain was profiled in a study of Ad26.COV2.S vaccination and SARS-CoV-2 variants. Sequencing was performed with immunoSEQ multiplex PCR; in TCRdb, only in-frame clones are kept and a portion is missing. Found here are about 350,000 clones, about 90% of them singletons; the top ten hold around 4%. V lost 0 bases and J lost 4, with 7 bases in between. The CDR3 extends over 13 amino acids. The germline CDR1 and CDR2 sequences are KGHSH and LQKENI. The sequence came from a human donor who had recovered from COVID-19. The chain combines TRBV18 with TRBJ2-7; possibly TRBD2 for D (6 bases). The material sequenced was peripheral blood, taken after recovery from COVID-19. CDR3 nucleotide sequence: TGTGCCAGCTCACCACCTGGGGGGTACGAGCAGTACTTC. Translation gives CASSPPGGYEQYF. Combining the CDR3 with reference TRBV18 and TRBJ2-7 gives the whole variable domain NAGVMQNPRHLVRRRGQEARLRCSPMKGHSHVYWYRQLPEEGLKFMVYLQKENIIDESGMPKERFSAEFPKEGPSILRIQQVVRGDSAAYFCASSPPGGYEQYFGPGTRLTVT.